These 23 T cell receptor beta chains share one sample of origin, sequenced in a study of T cells expressing NK-cell markers. TCRdb reprocessed the 5' RACE reads; each CDR3 protein has one entry and no DNA is given. Its clone listing holds approximately 150,000 distinct CDR3 sequences. Sequenced: blood T cells: a sorted CD56 or NKG2C T cell subset, CD4+ or CD8+ T cells, or bulk PBMC T cells (not recorded which). Receptors were obtained from a woman between 18 and 69 years old in good health.

The chain links TRBV24-1 to TRBJ2-2; TCRdb proposes TRBD1, but this gene call is untestable without DNA. Germline assignment: CDR1 KGHDR and CDR2 SFDVKD. The CDR3 runs 16 residues. CDR3 amino acids: CATSDTRTGDTGELFF.

This CDR3 reads CASSLWTDSSYNEQFF. This chain links TRBV5-1 with TRBJ2-1. The CDR3 sequence is 16 residues long. CDR1 is SGHRS, CDR2 YFSETQ, per germline.

The chain couples TRBV10-3 to TRBJ2-7; absent DNA, TCRdb's TRBD2 call cannot be checked. This CDR3 contains 14 residues. From germline, CDR1 is ENHRY and CDR2 SYGVKD. CDR3 residues: CAISGGTSGYEQYF.

This sequence joins TRBV5-1 and TRBJ2-5; the TCRdb call, TRBD1, lacks DNA for checking. The CDR3 covers 14 residues. Germline V gene lookup returns CDR1 SGHRS and CDR2 YFSETQ. CDR3 protein: CASSLDNGAETQYF. The full variable domain, in which reference TRBV5-1 and TRBJ2-5 provide the parts outside the CDR3, is KAGVTQTPRYLIKTRGQQVTLSCSPISGHRSVSWYQQTPGQGLQFLFEYFSETQRNKGNFPGRFSGRQFSNSRSEMNVSTLELGDSALYLCASSLDNGAETQYFGPGTRLLVL.

The chain combines TRBV5-1 with TRBJ2-3; TCRdb selects TRBD2, and the lack of DNA leaves this call unchecked. There are 18 residues in the CDR3. Germline CDR1 is SGHRS and CDR2 is YFSETQ. The CDR3 sequence: CASSLAGTSGSNTDTQYF.

The chain has TRBV6-1 and TRBJ2-5; TCRdb's D call of TRBD1 is untestable without DNA. The germline CDR1 and CDR2 sequences are MNHNS and SASEGT. The CDR3 extends over 15 amino acids. CDR3 sequence: CASTLISGPSRTQYF.

V gene TRBV11-1 combines with J gene TRBJ2-2; TCRdb's D call of TRBD2 is untestable without DNA. This CDR3 contains 20 residues. Germline CDR1 is SGHAT and CDR2 is FQDESV (reference sequence). The CDR3 protein is CASSLSIRRLVVGNTGELFF.

The chain combines TRBV6-4 with TRBJ1-6. Germline CDR1 MRHNA, CDR2 SNTAGT. This CDR3 spans 13 amino acids. CDR3: CASSELVNSPLHF.

This sequence joins TRBV5-1 and TRBJ1-5; TCRdb returns TRBD1, unconfirmable since there is no DNA. The CDR3 loop spans 15 amino acids. Germline V CDR1 and CDR2: SGHRS, YFSETQ. The CDR3 region is CASSPGQGANQPQHF.

The CDR3 loop is CASSPTFGGSSYNEQFF. The chain recombines TRBV18 with TRBJ2-1. The CDR3 has 17 amino acids. Germline V lookup: CDR1 KGHSH, CDR2 LQKENI.

The chain links TRBV20-1 to TRBJ2-5. This CDR3 has 12 residues. The germline V gene encodes CDR1 DFQATT and CDR2 SNEGSKA (reference sequence). The CDR3 protein is CSPGLGQETQYF.

The gene calls are TRBV3-1 and TRBJ2-1. The CDR3 length is 16 residues. Per germline, CDR1 LGHDT and CDR2 YNNKEL (reference sequence). The CDR3 spells CASSPTLAASYNEQFF.

The chain carries TRBV29-1 and TRBJ1-2. Germline V gene data show CDR1 as SQVTM and CDR2 as ANQGSEA. The CDR3 contains 12 residues. CDR3 region: CSVELPVYGYTF.

CDR3 region: CASSLGTTRTGELFF. This chain uses TRBV5-1 with TRBJ2-2; TCRdb reports TRBD2, a call that lacks DNA to check it against. The CDR3 consists of 15 residues. Germline V CDR1 and CDR2: SGHRS, YFSETQ.

The rearrangement joins TRBV10-3 to TRBJ1-5; TCRdb calls TRBD1, which cannot be checked without DNA. Germline lookup yields CDR1 ENHRY and CDR2 SYGVKD. The CDR3 covers 15 residues. The CDR3 loop reads CAISESGTGYQPQHF.

The J gene is TRBJ2-1, the V gene TRBV15; TCRdb reports TRBD2, a call that lacks DNA to check it against. Germline V gives CDR1 LNHNV, CDR2 YYDKDF (reference sequence). The CDR3 is 13 amino acids. The CDR3 loop reads CATSRARGIEQFF.

This rearrangement joins TRBV20-1 to TRBJ1-5; TCRdb reports TRBD1, a call that lacks DNA to check it against. Germline V gene data show CDR1 as DFQATT and CDR2 as SNEGSKA (reference sequence). The CDR3 loop spans 14 amino acids. CDR3 residues: CSASKGPLNQPQHF.

V gene TRBV29-1 combines with J gene TRBJ2-1; checking the TCRdb D call of TRBD2 is not possible without DNA. The CDR3 covers 14 residues. In germline, CDR1 is SQVTM, CDR2 ANQGSEA. CDR3 loop: CSVLTSGIGNEQFF.

V is TRBV3-1 and J is TRBJ2-1; TCRdb reports TRBD1, a call that lacks DNA to check it against. This CDR3 contains 16 residues. Germline V lookup: CDR1 LGHDT, CDR2 YNNKEL (reference sequence). CDR3 region: CASSAVGQGSYNEQFF.

The CDR3 sequence is CASSLTTRRTTGGELFF. V gene TRBV28 combines with J gene TRBJ2-2; TCRdb gives TRBD2 as the D gene, but with no DNA this cannot be confirmed. This CDR3 comprises 17 residues. Per germline, CDR1 MDHEN and CDR2 SYDVKM.

The CDR3 is CASSPPNLGTNGYTF. The V gene is TRBV18, the J gene TRBJ1-2. Germline V lookup: CDR1 KGHSH, CDR2 LQKENI. The CDR3 contains 15 residues.

V gene TRBV20-1 combines with J gene TRBJ1-5; TCRdb lists TRBD1, though no DNA is available to test this call. CDR1 and CDR2 from the germline V gene are DFQATT and SNEGSKA (reference sequence). CDR3 length equals 14 residues. The CDR3 reads CSAPTGPSNQPQHF.

This chain joins TRBV7-9 and TRBJ2-1; there is no DNA to check the TCRdb D call of TRBD2. The CDR3 sequence is 16 residues long. Germline-derived CDR1 and CDR2 are SEHNR and FQNEAQ (reference sequence). CDR3 in amino acids: CASSWAGGRSYNEQFF.